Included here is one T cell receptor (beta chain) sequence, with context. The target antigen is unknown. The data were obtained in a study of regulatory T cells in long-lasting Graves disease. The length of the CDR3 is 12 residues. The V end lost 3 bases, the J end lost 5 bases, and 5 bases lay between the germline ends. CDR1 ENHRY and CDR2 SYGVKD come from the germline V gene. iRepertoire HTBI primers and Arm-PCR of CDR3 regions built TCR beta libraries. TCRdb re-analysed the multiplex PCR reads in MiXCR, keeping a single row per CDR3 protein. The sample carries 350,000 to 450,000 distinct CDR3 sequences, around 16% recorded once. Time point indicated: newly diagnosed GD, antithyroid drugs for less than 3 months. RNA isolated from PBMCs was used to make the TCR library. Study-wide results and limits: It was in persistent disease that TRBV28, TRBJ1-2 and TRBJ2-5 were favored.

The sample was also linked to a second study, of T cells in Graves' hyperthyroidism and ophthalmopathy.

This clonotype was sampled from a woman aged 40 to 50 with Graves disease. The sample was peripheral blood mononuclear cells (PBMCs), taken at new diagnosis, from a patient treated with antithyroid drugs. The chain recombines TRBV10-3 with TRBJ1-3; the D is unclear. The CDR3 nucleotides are TGTGCCATCAGTGAAATTAGAAACACCATATATTTT. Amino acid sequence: CAISEIRNTIYF.